The source of this T cell receptor (beta chain) is a study of identical twins. This clonotype turned up a few times. MiXCR was run by TCRdb on the 5' RACE reads, yielding one entry per CDR3 protein. In the table there are hundreds of thousands of distinct CDR3 sequences, 5.5% to 6.5% of which are singletons. The germline V and J ends were trimmed by 6 bases and 5 bases, with 8 bases remaining between them. This CDR3 spans 13 amino acids. Germline lookup yields CDR1 MGHDK and CDR2 SYGVNS. The chain has TRBV25-1 and TRBJ2-6; D is undetermined. The receptor was isolated from a man aged 18 to 30 in good health. Sequenced sample: naive T cells sorted from blood. DNA of the CDR3: TGTGCCAGCAGGTCTGAGAGGGCCAACGTCCTGACTTTC. It is translated as CASRSERANVLTF.